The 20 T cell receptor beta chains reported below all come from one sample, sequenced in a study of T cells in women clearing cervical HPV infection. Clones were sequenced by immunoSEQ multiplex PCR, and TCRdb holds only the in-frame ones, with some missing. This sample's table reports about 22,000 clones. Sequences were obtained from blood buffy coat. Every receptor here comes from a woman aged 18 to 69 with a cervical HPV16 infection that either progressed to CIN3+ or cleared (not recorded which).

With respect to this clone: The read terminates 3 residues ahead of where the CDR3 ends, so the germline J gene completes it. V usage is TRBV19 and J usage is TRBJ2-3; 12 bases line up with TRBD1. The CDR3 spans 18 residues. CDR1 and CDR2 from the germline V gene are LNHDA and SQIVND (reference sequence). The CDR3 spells CASSIEGGGTGGQETQYF. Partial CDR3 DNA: TGTGCCAGTAGTATAGAAGGTGGGGGGACAGGGGGCCAAGAGACG.

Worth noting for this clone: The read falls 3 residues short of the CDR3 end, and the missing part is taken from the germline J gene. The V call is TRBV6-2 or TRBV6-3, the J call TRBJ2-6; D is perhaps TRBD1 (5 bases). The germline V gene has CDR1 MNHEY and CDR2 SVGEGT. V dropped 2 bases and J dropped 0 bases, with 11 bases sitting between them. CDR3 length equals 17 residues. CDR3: CASSYSRVASGANVLTF. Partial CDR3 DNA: TGTGCCAGCAGTTACAGCAGGGTCGCCTCTGGGGCCAACGTC.

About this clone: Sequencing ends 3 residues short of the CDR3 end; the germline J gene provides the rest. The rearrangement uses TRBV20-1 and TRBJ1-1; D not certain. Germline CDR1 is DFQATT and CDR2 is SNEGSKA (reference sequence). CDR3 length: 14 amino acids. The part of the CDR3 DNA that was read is TGCAGTGCTAGAGATCGAGCGGTAACCAGTACA. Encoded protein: CSARDRAVTST. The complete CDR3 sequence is CSARDRAVTSTAFF.

The CDR3 is CASSRSGRTDTYTF. The CDR3 DNA, read in part, is TGTGCCAGTAGTCGGAGCGGACGCACAGATACC. The gene calls are TRBV19 and TRBJ1-2, with D unresolved. The missing CDR3 end, 3 residues past where the read stops, is filled in from the germline J gene. Germline-derived CDR1 and CDR2 are LNHDA and SQIVND (reference sequence). The CDR3 contains 14 residues.

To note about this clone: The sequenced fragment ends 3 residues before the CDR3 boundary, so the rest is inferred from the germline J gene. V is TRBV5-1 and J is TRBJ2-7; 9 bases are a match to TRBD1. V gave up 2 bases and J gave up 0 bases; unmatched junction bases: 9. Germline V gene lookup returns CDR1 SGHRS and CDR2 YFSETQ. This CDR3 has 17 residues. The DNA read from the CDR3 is TGCGCCAGCAGCTTTAATCCGGGACAGGGCCGCTCCTACGAG. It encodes CASSFNPGQGRSYE. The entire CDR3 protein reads CASSFNPGQGRSYEQYF.

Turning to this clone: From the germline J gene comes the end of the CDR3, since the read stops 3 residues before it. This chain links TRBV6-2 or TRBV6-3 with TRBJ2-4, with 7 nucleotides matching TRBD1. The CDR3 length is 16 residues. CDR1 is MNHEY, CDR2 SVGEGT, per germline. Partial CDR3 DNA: TGTGCCAGCAGTTTCACCCGACAGGGCCACGGCTATGGT. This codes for CASSFTRQGHGYG. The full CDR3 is CASSFTRQGHGYGQYF.

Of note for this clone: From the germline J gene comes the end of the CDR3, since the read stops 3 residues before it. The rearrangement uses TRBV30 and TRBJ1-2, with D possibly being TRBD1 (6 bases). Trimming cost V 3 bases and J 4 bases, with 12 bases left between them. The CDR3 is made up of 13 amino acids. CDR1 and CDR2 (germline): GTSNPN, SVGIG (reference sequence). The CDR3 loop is CAWSTGQRYGYTF. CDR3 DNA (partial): TGTGCCTGGAGCACCGGACAGCGCTATGGC.

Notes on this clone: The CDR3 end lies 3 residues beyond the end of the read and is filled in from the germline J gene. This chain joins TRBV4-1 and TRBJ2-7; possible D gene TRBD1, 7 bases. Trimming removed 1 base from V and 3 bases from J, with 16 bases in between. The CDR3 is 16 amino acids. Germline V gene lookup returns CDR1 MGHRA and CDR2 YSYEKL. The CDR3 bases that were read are TGCGCCAGCAGCCAAGCCAAGGGGGGACAGAACTACGAG. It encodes CASSQAKGGQNYE. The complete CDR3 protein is CASSQAKGGQNYEQYF.

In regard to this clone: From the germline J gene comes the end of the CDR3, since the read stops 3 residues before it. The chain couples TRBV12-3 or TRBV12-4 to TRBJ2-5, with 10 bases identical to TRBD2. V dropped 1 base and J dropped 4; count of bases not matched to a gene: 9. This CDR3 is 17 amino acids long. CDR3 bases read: TGTGCCAGCAGTTTAGTCCGGGGGACTAGCGCCCCAGAGACC. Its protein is CASSLVRGTSAPET. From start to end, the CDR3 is CASSLVRGTSAPETQYF.

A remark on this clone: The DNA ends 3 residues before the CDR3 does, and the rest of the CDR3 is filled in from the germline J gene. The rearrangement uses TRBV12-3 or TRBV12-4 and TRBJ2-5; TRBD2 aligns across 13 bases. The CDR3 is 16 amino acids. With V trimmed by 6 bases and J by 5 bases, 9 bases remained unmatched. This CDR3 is CASSKRTSGGSETQYF. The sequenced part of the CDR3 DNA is TGTGCCAGCAGCAAGAGGACTAGCGGGGGTTCGGAGACC.

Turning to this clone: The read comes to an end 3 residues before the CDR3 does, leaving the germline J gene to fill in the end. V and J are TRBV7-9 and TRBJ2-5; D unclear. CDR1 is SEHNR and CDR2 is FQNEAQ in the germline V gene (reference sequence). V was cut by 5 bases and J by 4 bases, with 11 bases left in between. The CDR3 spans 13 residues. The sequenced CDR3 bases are TGTGCCAGCAGCCCTCTTGGCCCAGAGACC. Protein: CASSPLGPET. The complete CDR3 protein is CASSPLGPETQYF.

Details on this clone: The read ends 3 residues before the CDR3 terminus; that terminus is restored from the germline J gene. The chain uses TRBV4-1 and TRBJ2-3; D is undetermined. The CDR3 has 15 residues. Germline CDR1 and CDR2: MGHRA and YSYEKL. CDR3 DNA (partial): TGCGCCAGCAGCCAAGGAGTAGGCAGGCAAGAGACG. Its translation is CASSQGVGRQET. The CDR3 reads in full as CASSQGVGRQETQYF.

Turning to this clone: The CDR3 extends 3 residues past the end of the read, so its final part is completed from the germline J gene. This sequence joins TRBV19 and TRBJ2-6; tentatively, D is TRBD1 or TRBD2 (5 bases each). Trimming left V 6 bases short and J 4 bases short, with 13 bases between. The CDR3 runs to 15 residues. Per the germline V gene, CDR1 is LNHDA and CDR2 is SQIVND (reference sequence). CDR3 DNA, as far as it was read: TGTGCCAGTAGAGGGAGAGGGGCCGGGGCCAACGTC. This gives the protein CASRGRGAGANV. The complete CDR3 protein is CASRGRGAGANVLTF.

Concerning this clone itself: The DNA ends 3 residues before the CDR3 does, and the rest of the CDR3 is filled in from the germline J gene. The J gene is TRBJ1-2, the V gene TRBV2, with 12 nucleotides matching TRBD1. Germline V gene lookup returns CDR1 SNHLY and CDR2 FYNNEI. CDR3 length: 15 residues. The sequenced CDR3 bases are TGTGCCAGCAGTCCTGAGGGACAGGGGGCACGAGGC. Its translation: CASSPEGQGARG. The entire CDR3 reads CASSPEGQGARGYTF.

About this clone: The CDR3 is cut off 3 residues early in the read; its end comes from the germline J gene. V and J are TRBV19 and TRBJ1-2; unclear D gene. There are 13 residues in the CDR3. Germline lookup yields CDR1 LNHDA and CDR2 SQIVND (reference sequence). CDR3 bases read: TGTGCCAGTAGTTTCTCGGGGTTTAACGAC. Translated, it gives CASSFSGFND. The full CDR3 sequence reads CASSFSGFNDYTF.

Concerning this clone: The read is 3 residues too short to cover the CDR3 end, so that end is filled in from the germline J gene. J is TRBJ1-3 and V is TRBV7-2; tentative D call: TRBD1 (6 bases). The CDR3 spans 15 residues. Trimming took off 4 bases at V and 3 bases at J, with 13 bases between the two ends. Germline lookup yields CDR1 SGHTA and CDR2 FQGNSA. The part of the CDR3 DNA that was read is TGTGCCAGCAGCTACGTACAGGGAGTTGGAAACACC. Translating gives CASSYVQGVGNT. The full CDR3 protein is CASSYVQGVGNTIYF.

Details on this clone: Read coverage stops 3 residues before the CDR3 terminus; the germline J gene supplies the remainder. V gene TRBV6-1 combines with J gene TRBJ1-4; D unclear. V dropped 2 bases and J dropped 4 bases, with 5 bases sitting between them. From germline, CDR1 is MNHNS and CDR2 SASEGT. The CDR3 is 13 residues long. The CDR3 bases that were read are TGTGCCAGCAGTGAACAGATTAATGAAAAA. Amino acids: CASSEQINEK. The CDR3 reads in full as CASSEQINEKLFF.

The CDR3 loop is CASSLFATSGKKTQYF. The sequenced CDR3 bases are TGCGCCAGCAGCTTGTTCGCTACTAGCGGGAAAAAGACC. V and J are TRBV5-1 and TRBJ2-5; TRBD2 aligns across 10 bases. The missing CDR3 end, 3 residues past where the read stops, is filled in from the germline J gene. Per germline, CDR1 SGHRS and CDR2 YFSETQ. The CDR3 loop spans 16 amino acids. Trimming removed 1 base from V and 6 bases from J; junction bases left unmatched: 9.

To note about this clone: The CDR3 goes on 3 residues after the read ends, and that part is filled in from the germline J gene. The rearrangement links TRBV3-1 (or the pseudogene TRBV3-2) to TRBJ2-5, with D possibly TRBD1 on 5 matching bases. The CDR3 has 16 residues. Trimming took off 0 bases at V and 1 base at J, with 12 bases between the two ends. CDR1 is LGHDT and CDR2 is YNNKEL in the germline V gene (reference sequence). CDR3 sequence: CASSQDLSDIQETQYF. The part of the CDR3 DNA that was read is TGTGCCAGCAGCCAAGATTTATCGGACATCCAAGAGACC.

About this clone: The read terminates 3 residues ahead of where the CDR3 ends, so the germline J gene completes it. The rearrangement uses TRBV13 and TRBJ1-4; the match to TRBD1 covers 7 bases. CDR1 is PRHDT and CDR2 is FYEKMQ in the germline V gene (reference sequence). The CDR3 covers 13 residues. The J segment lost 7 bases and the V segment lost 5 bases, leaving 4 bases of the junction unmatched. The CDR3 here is CASSLRQGEKLFF. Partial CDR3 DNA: TGTGCCAGCAGCCTCCGACAGGGTGAAAAA.